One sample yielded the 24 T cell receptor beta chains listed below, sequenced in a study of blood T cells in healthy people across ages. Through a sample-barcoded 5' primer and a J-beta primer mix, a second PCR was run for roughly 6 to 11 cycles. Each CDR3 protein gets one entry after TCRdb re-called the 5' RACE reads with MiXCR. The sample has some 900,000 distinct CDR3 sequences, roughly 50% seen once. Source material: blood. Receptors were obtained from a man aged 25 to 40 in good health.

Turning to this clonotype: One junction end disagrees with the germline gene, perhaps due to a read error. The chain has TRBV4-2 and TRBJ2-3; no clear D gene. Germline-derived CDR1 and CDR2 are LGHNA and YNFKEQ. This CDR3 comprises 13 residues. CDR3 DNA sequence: TGTGTCAGCAGCCAAGATATTCCAGATACGCAGTATTTT. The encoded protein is CVSSQDIPDTQYF.

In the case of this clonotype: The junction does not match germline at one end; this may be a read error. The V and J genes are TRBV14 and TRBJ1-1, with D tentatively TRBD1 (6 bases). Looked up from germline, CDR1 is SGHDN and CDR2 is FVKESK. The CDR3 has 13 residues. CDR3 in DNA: TGTGCCAGCAGCCAACAGGGGATAACTGGAGCTTTCTTT. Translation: CASSQQGITGAFF.

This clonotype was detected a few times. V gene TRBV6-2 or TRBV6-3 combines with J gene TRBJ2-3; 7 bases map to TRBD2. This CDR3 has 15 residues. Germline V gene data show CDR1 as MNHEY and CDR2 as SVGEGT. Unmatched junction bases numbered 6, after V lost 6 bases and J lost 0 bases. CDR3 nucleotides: TGTGCCAGCAGCCGGGGGGTCCTAAGCACAGATACGCAGTATTTT. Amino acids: CASSRGVLSTDTQYF.

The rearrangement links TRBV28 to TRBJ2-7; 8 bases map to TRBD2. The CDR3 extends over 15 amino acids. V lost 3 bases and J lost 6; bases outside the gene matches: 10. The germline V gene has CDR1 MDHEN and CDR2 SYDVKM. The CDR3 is CASSFSAAGGPEQYF. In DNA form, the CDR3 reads TGTGCCAGCAGTTTCTCCGCCGCGGGGGGCCCCGAGCAGTACTTC.

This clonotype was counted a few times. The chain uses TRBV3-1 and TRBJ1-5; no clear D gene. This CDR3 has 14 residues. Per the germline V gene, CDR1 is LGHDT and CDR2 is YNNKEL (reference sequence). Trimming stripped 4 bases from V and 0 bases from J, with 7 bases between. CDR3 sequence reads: CASSREISNQPQHF. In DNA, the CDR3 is TGTGCCAGCAGCCGGGAGATTAGCAATCAGCCCCAGCATTTT. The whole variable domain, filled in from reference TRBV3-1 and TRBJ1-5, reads DTAVSQTPKYLVTQMGNDKSIKCEQNLGHDTMYWYKQDSKKFLKIMFSYNNKELIINETVPNRFSPKSPDKAHLNLHINSLELGDSAVYFCASSREISNQPQHFGDGTRLSIL.

The DNA of the CDR3 is TGTGCCAGCAGCTTACTCCCACTAGCGTACTACGAGCAGTACTTC. Amino acid sequence: CASSLLPLAYYEQYF. The chain recombines TRBV7-2 with TRBJ2-7; TRBD2 matches at 7 bases. Germline V lookup: CDR1 SGHTA, CDR2 FQGNSA. The J segment lost 3 bases and the V segment lost 2 bases, leaving 7 bases of the junction unmatched. There are 15 residues in the CDR3.

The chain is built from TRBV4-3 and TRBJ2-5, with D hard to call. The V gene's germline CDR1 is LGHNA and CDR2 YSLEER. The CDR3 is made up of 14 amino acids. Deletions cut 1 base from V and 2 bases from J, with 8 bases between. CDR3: CASSQGPTQETQYF. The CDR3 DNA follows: TGCGCCAGCAGCCAAGGTCCTACACAAGAGACCCAGTACTTC.

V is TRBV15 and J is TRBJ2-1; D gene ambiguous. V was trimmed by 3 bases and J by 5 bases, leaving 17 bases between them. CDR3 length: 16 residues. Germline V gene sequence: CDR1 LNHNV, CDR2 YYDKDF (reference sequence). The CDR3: CATSRAPGPGHNEQFF. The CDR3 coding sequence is TGTGCCACCAGCAGGGCCCCCGGCCCAGGCCACAATGAGCAGTTCTTC.

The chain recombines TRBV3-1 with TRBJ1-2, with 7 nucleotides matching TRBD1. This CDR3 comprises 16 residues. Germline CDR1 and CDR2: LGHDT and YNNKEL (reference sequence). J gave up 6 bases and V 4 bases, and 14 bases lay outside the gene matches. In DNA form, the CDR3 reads TGTGCCAGCAGCCGCTCAGGACAGGAAAATTGGGATGGCTACACCTTC. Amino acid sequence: CASSRSGQENWDGYTF.

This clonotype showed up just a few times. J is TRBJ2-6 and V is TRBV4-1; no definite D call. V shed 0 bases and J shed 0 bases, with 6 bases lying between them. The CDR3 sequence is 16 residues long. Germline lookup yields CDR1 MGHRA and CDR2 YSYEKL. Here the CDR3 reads CASSQERSSGANVLTF. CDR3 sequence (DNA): TGCGCCAGCAGCCAAGAGCGGAGCTCTGGGGCCAACGTCCTGACTTTC.

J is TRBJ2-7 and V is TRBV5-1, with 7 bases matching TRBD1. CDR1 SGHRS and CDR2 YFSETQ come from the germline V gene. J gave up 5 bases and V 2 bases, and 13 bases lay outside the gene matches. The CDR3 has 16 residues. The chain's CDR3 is CASSLEGSRGMDEQYF. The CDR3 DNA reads TGCGCCAGCAGCTTAGAAGGGAGCAGGGGGATGGACGAGCAGTACTTC.

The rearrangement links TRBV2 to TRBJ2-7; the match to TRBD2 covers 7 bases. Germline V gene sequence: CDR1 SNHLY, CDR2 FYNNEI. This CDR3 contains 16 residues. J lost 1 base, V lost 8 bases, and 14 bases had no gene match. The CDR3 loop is CASGEGRIMLSYEQYF. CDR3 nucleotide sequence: TGTGCCAGCGGGGAGGGACGGATCATGTTATCCTACGAGCAGTACTTC.

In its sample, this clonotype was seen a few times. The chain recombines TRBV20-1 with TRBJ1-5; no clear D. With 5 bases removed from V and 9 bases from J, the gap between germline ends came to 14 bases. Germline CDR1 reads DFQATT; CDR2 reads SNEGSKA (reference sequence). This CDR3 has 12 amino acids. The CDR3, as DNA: TGCAGTGCTCGGACCGAAGGACGGCCCCAGCATTTT. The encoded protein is CSARTEGRPQHF.

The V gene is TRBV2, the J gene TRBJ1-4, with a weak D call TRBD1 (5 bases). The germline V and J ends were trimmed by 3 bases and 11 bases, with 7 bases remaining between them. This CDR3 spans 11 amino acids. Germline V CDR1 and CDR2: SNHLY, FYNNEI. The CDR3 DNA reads TGTGCCAGCAGTGAGGAGGGGAAACTGTTTTTT. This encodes CASSEEGKLFF.

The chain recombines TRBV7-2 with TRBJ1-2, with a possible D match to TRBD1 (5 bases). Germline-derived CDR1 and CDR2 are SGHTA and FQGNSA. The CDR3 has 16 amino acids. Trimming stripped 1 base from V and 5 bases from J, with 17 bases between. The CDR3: CASSLVDRWDSYGYTF. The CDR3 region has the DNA TGTGCCAGCAGCTTAGTGGACCGGTGGGACTCGTATGGCTACACCTTC.

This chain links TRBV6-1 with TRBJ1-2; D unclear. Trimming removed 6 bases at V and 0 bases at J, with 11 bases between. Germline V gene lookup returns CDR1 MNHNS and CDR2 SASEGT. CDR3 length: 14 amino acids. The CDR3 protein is CASREQSTNYGYTF. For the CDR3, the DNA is TGTGCCAGCAGGGAACAGAGCACTAACTATGGCTACACCTTC.

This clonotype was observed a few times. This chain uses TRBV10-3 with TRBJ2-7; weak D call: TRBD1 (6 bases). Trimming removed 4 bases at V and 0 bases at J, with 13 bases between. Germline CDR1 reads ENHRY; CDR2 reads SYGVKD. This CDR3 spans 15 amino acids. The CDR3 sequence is CAISGDTGISYEQYF. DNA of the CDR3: TGTGCCATCAGTGGGGACACCGGAATCTCCTACGAGCAGTACTTC.

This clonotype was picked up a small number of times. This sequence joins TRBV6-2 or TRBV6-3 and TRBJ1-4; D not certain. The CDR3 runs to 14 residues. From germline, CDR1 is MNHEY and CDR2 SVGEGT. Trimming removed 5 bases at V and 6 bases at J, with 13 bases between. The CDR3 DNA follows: TGTGCCAGCAGTCTGGACGCCGAGGATGAAAAACTGTTTTTT. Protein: CASSLDAEDEKLFF.

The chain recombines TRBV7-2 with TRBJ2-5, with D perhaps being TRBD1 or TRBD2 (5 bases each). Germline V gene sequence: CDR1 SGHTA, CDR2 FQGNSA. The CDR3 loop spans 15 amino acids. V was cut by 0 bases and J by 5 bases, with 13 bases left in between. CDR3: CASSLAQGSGETQYF. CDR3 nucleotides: TGTGCCAGCAGCTTAGCTCAGGGATCGGGGGAGACCCAGTACTTC. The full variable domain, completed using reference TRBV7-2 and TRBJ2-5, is GAGVSQSPSNKVTEKGKDVELRCDPISGHTALYWYRQSLGQGLEFLIYFQGNSAPDKSGLPSDRFSAERTGGSVSTLTIQRTQQEDSAVYLCASSLAQGSGETQYFGPGTRLLVL.

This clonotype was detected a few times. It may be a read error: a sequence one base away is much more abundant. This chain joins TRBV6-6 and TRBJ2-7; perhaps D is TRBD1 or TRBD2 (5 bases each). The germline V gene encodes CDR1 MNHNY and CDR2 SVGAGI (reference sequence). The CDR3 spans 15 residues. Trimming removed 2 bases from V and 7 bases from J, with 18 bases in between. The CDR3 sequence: CASSYGTRVVNEQYF. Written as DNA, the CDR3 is TGTGCCAGCAGTTACGGGACCCGAGTGGTCAATGAGCAGTACTTC.

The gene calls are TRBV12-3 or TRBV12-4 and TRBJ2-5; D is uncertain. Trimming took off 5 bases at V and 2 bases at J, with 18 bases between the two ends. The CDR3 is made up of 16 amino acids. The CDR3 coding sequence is TGTGCCAGCAGTAGAGACCAGAAAATGACTCAAGAGACCCAGTACTTC. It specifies CASSRDQKMTQETQYF.

CDR3 amino acids: CASSPPAGSSYEQYF. In DNA, the CDR3 is TGTGCCAGCAGCCCGCCAGCAGGGAGCTCCTACGAGCAGTACTTC. The chain couples TRBV7-3 to TRBJ2-7; D is tentatively TRBD1 or TRBD2 (5 bases each). Trimming cost V 5 bases and J 0 bases, with 14 bases left between them. Per germline, CDR1 SGHTA and CDR2 FQGTGA. This CDR3 is 15 amino acids long.

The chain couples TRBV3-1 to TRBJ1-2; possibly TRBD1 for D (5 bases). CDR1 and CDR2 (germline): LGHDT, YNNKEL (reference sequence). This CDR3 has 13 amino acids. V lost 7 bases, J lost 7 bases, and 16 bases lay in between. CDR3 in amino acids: CASTVEGFRGYTF. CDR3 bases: TGTGCCAGCACCGTGGAGGGGTTTCGTGGCTACACCTTC.

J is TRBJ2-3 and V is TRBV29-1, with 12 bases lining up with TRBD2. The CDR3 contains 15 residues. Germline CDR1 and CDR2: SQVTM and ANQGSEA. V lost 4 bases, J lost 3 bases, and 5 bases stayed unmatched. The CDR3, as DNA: TGCAGCGTTGGGGCGGGACTAGCGGGTACAGATACGCAGTATTTT. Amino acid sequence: CSVGAGLAGTDTQYF.